This T cell receptor beta chain emerged from a study of blood T cells in healthy people across ages. This clonotype occurred a few times. The junction differs from germline at one of its ends, possibly a read error. With a J-beta primer mix and a sample-barcoded 5' primer, a second PCR ran roughly 6 to 11 cycles. Every cDNA molecule bore a tag from a template-switch adaptor containing 12 random nucleotides. MiXCR was run by TCRdb on the 5' RACE reads, yielding one entry per CDR3 protein. The sample carries 780,000 or so distinct CDR3 sequences, more than 20% recorded once. The length of the CDR3 is 16 residues. Per germline, CDR1 LGHNA and CDR2 YNFKEQ. This sample also appeared in a second study, on T cells of mothers and their children.

The sequenced material came from blood. This chain joins TRBV4-2 and TRBJ2-1; the match to TRBD2 covers 10 bases. The sequence derives from a boy between 5 and 17 years old in good health. Written as DNA, the CDR3 is TGTGCCAGCAGCCAAGATACCGCTAGCGGGAGCAATGAGCAGCTCTTC. Amino acids: CASSQDTASGSNEQLF.